The T cell receptor beta chain described here comes from a study of T-cell reconstitution after alpha-beta-depleted transplantation in children. A remark on this clonotype: Its antigen is not identified.

Germline-derived CDR1 and CDR2 are MNHEY and SMNVEV (reference sequence). The CDR3 has 15 residues. V was trimmed by 11 bases and J by 0 bases, leaving 14 bases between them. Library preparation (for TCRbeta) was performed with unique molecular identifiers. TCRdb recomputed calls from the PCR reads with MiXCR, one row per CDR3 protein. The sample lists fewer than 550,000 distinct CDR3 sequences; 15% to 20% were seen once. General study findings and limits: Expanded graft clones numbering several hundred reportedly gave rise to alpha-beta T cells about two months after transplant. Most T-cell counts and diversity one year after the transplant came from T cells that were newly produced.

This receptor was identified in a boy younger than two who had a stem cell transplant for Wiskott-Aldrich syndrome, so the T cells may come from the graft donor. The sequenced sample was PBMCs, mostly from graft donor cells, obtained 360 days after TCRalphabeta/CD19-depleted stem cell transplant. The chain joins TRBV27 to TRBJ2-6, with a possible D match to TRBD2 (6 bases). The CDR3 DNA reads as TGTGCCTCCCGACGGGGGTTCTCTGGGGCCAACGTCCTGACTTTC. It encodes CASRRGFSGANVLTF.